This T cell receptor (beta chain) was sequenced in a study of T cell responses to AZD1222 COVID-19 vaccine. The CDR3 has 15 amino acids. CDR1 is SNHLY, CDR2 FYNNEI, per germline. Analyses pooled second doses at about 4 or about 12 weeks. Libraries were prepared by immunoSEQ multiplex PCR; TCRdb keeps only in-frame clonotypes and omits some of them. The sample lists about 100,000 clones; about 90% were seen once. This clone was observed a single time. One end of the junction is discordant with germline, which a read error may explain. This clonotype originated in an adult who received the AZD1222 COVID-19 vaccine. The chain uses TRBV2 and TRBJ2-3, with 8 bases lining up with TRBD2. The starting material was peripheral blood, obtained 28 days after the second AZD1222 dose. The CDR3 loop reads CARSKLPGGGDTQYF. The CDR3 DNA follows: TGTGCCCGCAGTAAACTTCCGGGGGGGGGAGATACGCAGTATTTT.